The present T cell receptor beta chain was sequenced within a study of T cells in narcolepsy. Study results and limitations: Reportedly, autoreactive clonotypes were serially detected in patients' blood but not controls'.

Comment on this clone: Its target is unknown.

TCRdb keeps only in-frame clones here, not all; method: immunoSEQ multiplex PCR. Of fewer than 35,000 clones listed, approximately 80% are singletons. The sample taken for sequencing was CD45RA- memory CD4+ T cells from PBMCs. This TCR was sampled from a human donor with narcolepsy.

As DNA, the CDR3 is TGCGCCAGCAGCTTCGCAGGCGGCGAGCAGTACTTC. This gives the protein CASSFAGGEQYF. The J gene is TRBJ2-7, the V gene TRBV5-1; D call uncertain. CDR3 size: 12 residues. V gave up 2 bases and J gave up 6 bases, with 9 bases separating them. Looked up from germline, CDR1 is SGHRS and CDR2 is YFSETQ.